Described below is a single T cell receptor beta chain sequence and its context. The data were produced by immunoSEQ multiplex PCR, yet TCRdb's version contains in-frame clones alone and is incomplete. The sample consists of about 91,000 clones, approximately 86% of them appearing once. The V end was cut by 3 bases, the J end by 5 bases, with 19 bases between. The CDR3 has 16 residues. CDR1 WSHSY and CDR2 SAAADI come from the germline V gene. The entry originates in a study of blood T cell repertoires in COVID-19. The wider study: T cells, B-cell-depleted T cells, or PBMCs supplied cDNA or gDNA.

The sequencing sample was made of peripheral blood. The chain recombines TRBV10-2 with TRBJ1-1; weak D call: TRBD1 (5 bases). This clonotype originated in a woman between 65 and 79 years old with acute or convalescent COVID-19. This CDR3 reads CASSDRFETRGTEAFF. The CDR3 DNA reads TGCGCCAGCAGTGATAGGTTTGAGACGCGGGGGACTGAAGCTTTCTTT.